The 5 T cell receptor beta chains reported below all come from one sample, sequenced in a study of somatic mutations in cytotoxic T cells in rheumatoid arthritis. This table comes from immunoSEQ multiplex PCR, and its TCRdb copy is limited to in-frame clones, with some not included. Of around 16,000 clones listed, about four fifths are singletons. The sequenced sample consisted of CD8+ T cells sorted from blood. All receptors come from an adult with rheumatoid arthritis.

With respect to this clone: Germline is not matched at one junction end, which may reflect a read error. The CDR3 nucleotides read TGTGCCTGGACGCACGGGGCTACGAACACTGAAGCTTCCTTT. Translating it yields CAWTHGATNTEASF. This chain uses TRBV30 with TRBJ1-1; D is perhaps TRBD1 (5 bases). The CDR3 is 14 residues long. The germline V gene encodes CDR1 GTSNPN and CDR2 SVGIG (reference sequence).

V usage is TRBV27 and J usage is TRBJ2-3, with TRBD2 as a possible D gene (5 bases). This CDR3 is built from 17 residues. Trimming took 3 bases from V and 3 from J, leaving 19 bases between them. Germline lookup yields CDR1 MNHEY and CDR2 SMNVEV (reference sequence). The CDR3 is CASSFLVGVRRTDTQYF. CDR3 bases: TGTGCCAGCAGTTTTCTAGTGGGAGTCAGACGGACAGATACGCAGTATTTT.

The chain uses TRBV7-9 and TRBJ1-3, with D perhaps TRBD1 (5 bases). Germline CDR1 is SEHNR and CDR2 is FQNEAQ (reference sequence). The CDR3 totals 15 residues. The V gene lost 5 bases and the J gene lost 0 bases, with 11 bases spanning the gap. CDR3 sequence (DNA): TGTGCCAGCAGCGGGGCAGGGAGCTCTGGAAACACCATATATTTT. Its protein product is CASSGAGSSGNTIYF.

This clone was seen just once. The gene calls are TRBV5-6 and TRBJ2-1; 7 positions match TRBD2. With 1 base clipped from V and 3 bases from J, the junction kept 13 bases outside the gene matches. CDR3 length: 18 residues. Germline CDR1 reads SGHDT; CDR2 reads YYEEEE. The DNA for the CDR3 is TGTGCCAGCAGCTTGAGGGGATTGGGGGGGTCGATCTACAATGAGCAGTTCTTC. This translates into CASSLRGLGGSIYNEQFF.

By share of the sample, this clone is medium-sized. V gene TRBV2 combines with J gene TRBJ2-7; D is possibly TRBD1 (6 bases). V was shortened by 8 bases and J by 1 base, with 15 bases between the two germline ends. CDR1 is SNHLY, CDR2 FYNNEI, per germline. The CDR3 is 14 amino acids. CDR3 residues: CASLNRQESYEQYF. CDR3 nucleotides: TGTGCCAGCCTAAACAGACAGGAATCCTACGAGCAGTACTTC.